Following are 21 T cell receptor beta chains from one sample sequenced in a study of blood T cells in healthy people across ages. Alongside a J-beta primer mix, a sample-barcoded 5' primer served in a second PCR lasting about 7 to 11 cycles. TCRdb used MiXCR to reprocess the 5' RACE reads, holding one entry per CDR3 protein. The sample lists roughly 720,000 distinct CDR3 sequences, about 53% occurring once. The specimen was blood. These receptors all come from an older man in good health.

This clonotype was observed a handful of times. The genes are TRBV10-3 and TRBJ1-1, with a tentative D call TRBD1 (5 bases). The CDR3 runs 13 residues. From germline, CDR1 is ENHRY and CDR2 SYGVKD. The V end was cut by 11 bases, the J end by 3 bases, with 16 bases between. In DNA, the CDR3 is TGTGCCTCCTCAGACAGTGGGGACACTGAAGCTTTCTTT. Translated: CASSDSGDTEAFF.

The chain couples TRBV18 to TRBJ2-1, with D possibly being TRBD1 (7 bases). The CDR3 has 16 residues. CDR1 KGHSH and CDR2 LQKENI come from the germline V gene. Trimming stripped 3 bases from V and 7 bases from J, with 19 bases between. Here the CDR3 DNA reads TGTGCCAGCTCACCCCCAACAGGGGTTCGGGGGAATGAGCAGTTCTTC. Translated: CASSPPTGVRGNEQFF.

The chain has TRBV24-1 and TRBJ2-5; TRBD1 might be the D (6 bases). The J call may be mistaken, given a closer DNA end match to TRBJ2-7. CDR1 KGHDR and CDR2 SFDVKD come from the germline V gene. The length of the CDR3 is 12 residues. The CDR3 spells CATSDPGVEQYF. CDR3 bases: TGTGCCACCAGTGATCCAGGGGTCGAGCAGTACTTC.

The V gene is TRBV20-1, the J gene TRBJ2-7, with D possibly TRBD1 on 5 matching bases. This CDR3 contains 14 residues. Between the trimmed V and J ends, which lost 4 bases and 2 bases, there was a span of 15 bases. Germline assignment: CDR1 DFQATT and CDR2 SNEGSKA (reference sequence). CDR3 in amino acids: CSATDRRFAYEQYF. The CDR3 DNA follows: TGCAGTGCTACTGACAGAAGGTTTGCCTACGAGCAGTACTTC.

This chain links TRBV6-6 with TRBJ2-7, with TRBD1 matching over 7 bases. The V segment lost 6 bases and the J segment 0 bases; nucleotides outside the gene matches: 5. The CDR3 length is 14 residues. Germline assignment: CDR1 MNHNY and CDR2 SVGAGI (reference sequence). CDR3 protein: CASRSTGVSYEQYF. The CDR3 DNA reads as TGTGCCAGCAGGTCAACAGGGGTCTCCTACGAGCAGTACTTC.

Notes on this clonotype: The junction departs from germline at one end; a sequencing error may be responsible. This sequence joins TRBV6-2 or TRBV6-3 and TRBJ2-4; D is unclear. This CDR3 is 15 amino acids long. The germline CDR1 and CDR2 sequences are MNHEY and SVGEGT. The CDR3 here is CAGSRPRAGKNIQYF. The DNA of the CDR3 is TGTGCCGGCAGCCGCCCAAGAGCAGGCAAAAACATTCAGTACTTC.

This clonotype was observed at least ten times. The V gene is TRBV3-1, the J gene TRBJ2-7; 11 nucleotides match TRBD2. The CDR3 contains 15 residues. V lost 4 bases and J lost 7; bases outside the gene matches: 9. Germline loops: CDR1 LGHDT, CDR2 YNNKEL (reference sequence). CDR3 coding DNA: TGTGCCAGCAGCCCCATAGCGGGAGGGCCCTTGGAGCAGTACTTC. Translation: CASSPIAGGPLEQYF.

The genes are TRBV25-1 and TRBJ2-5; TRBD2 is a possible D gene (6 bases). The CDR3 extends over 17 amino acids. In germline, CDR1 is MGHDK, CDR2 SYGVNS. The V and J ends lost 3 bases and 4 bases respectively, with 21 bases between them. The CDR3 coding sequence is TGTGCCAGCAGTGATCGTGACGGGAGAGGGCGCGGAGAGACCCAGTACTTC. It is translated as CASSDRDGRGRGETQYF.

The chain recombines TRBV6-5 with TRBJ2-5, with D possibly being TRBD1 (6 bases). TRBJ2-7 explains the end of the DNA better; the J call may be wrong. The CDR3 is made up of 15 amino acids. Germline CDR1 MNHEY, CDR2 SVGAGI. The CDR3 is CASSYSVQGLNEQYF. CDR3 DNA: TGTGCCAGCAGTTACTCAGTCCAGGGGTTGAACGAGCAGTACTTC.

This clonotype was counted between two and nine times. The genes are TRBV5-1 and TRBJ1-2; 7 positions match TRBD1. Germline CDR1 reads SGHRS; CDR2 reads YFSETQ. The CDR3 sequence is 14 residues long. Trimming cost V 6 bases and J 3 bases; bases outside gene matches: 8. The chain's CDR3 is CASTRDSFDYGYTF. In DNA, the CDR3 is TGCGCCAGCACCCGGGACAGTTTTGACTATGGCTACACCTTC.

The V gene is TRBV7-2, the J gene TRBJ2-1, with 11 bases that match TRBD2. V shed 5 bases, J shed 4 bases, and the junction held 7 bases outside the gene matches. This CDR3 contains 16 residues. CDR1 and CDR2 from the germline V gene are SGHTA and FQGNSA. This chain's CDR3 is CASSLLAGVSYNEQFF. As DNA, the CDR3 is TGTGCCAGCAGCCTACTAGCGGGAGTAAGTTACAATGAGCAGTTCTTC.

This sequence joins TRBV4-2 and TRBJ2-7, with TRBD2 identical over 15 bases. The CDR3 has 15 amino acids. In germline, CDR1 is LGHNA, CDR2 YNFKEQ. The junction had 5 bases not matched to a gene; V was cut back by 4 bases and J by 7 bases. Here the CDR3 reads CASSLQGLAGGEQYF. The DNA of the CDR3 is TGTGCCAGCAGCCTCCAGGGACTAGCGGGAGGTGAGCAGTACTTC.

The rearrangement links TRBV6-2 or TRBV6-3 to TRBJ2-1; D tentatively fits TRBD1 or TRBD2 (5 bases each). The CDR3 is 15 amino acids. The germline gives CDR1 MNHEY, CDR2 SVGEGT. The V gene lost 8 bases and the J gene lost 1 base, with 15 bases spanning the gap. The CDR3 here is CASRSGPTSYNEQFF. Written as DNA, the CDR3 is TGTGCCAGCCGATCGGGACCTACGTCCTACAATGAGCAGTTCTTC.

A single count supports this clonotype. The rearrangement joins TRBV24-1 to TRBJ2-1; 10 nucleotides line up with TRBD2. Matching the DNA end better, TRBJ2-7 makes the J call doubtful. Germline loops: CDR1 KGHDR, CDR2 SFDVKD. CDR3 length: 16 amino acids. Written as DNA, the CDR3 is TGTGCCACCAGTGACGCTAGCGGGAGCTCCTACAATGAGCAGTACTTC. This sequence encodes CATSDASGSSYNEQYF.

This clonotype showed up just once. The CDR3 loop is CASSQAAQGEQYF. CDR3 nucleotides: TGTGCCAGCAGCCAAGCGGCCCAGGGGGAGCAGTACTTC. The rearrangement uses TRBV14 and TRBJ2-4, with 7 bases aligning to TRBD1. In germline, CDR1 is SGHDN, CDR2 FVKESK. V gave up 1 base and J gave up 13 bases; unmatched junction bases: 7. The CDR3 runs to 13 residues.

This clonotype was seen only a few times. Written as DNA, the CDR3 is TGCAGCGTCCAGACCGGGACTCCCTACGCGTATTTT. Protein: CSVQTGTPYAYF. The chain is built from TRBV29-1 and TRBJ2-3; D may be TRBD2 (6 bases). This CDR3 is built from 12 residues. V was clipped by 6 bases and J by 14 bases, with 21 bases between them. The germline gives CDR1 SQVTM, CDR2 ANQGSEA.

The V and J genes are TRBV11-2 and TRBJ1-1; TRBD1 is a possible D gene (5 bases). Germline CDR1 reads SGHAT; CDR2 reads FQNNGV. The V end was cut by 5 bases, the J end by 10 bases, with 14 bases between. The CDR3 runs to 12 residues. CDR3 nucleotides: TGTGCCAGCAGCCGCCTAGGGGATCTAGCTTTCTTT. As protein: CASSRLGDLAFF.

This rearrangement joins TRBV11-2 to TRBJ2-5; 9 bases are shared with TRBD2. The DNA end favors TRBJ2-7, so the J call may be wrong. Germline loops: CDR1 SGHAT, CDR2 FQNNGV. This CDR3 is built from 14 residues. The CDR3 reads CASSFPGLAAEQYF. Here the CDR3 DNA reads TGTGCCAGCAGCTTCCCGGGACTAGCTGCCGAGCAGTACTTC.

The chain is built from TRBV19 and TRBJ1-4, with no clear D. This CDR3 spans 15 amino acids. The V gene lost 5 bases and the J gene lost 5 bases, with 15 bases spanning the gap. Looked up from germline, CDR1 is LNHDA and CDR2 is SQIVND (reference sequence). CDR3 loop: CASSPSRANNEKLFF. CDR3 bases: TGTGCCAGTAGTCCCAGTCGGGCGAACAATGAAAAACTGTTTTTT. Supplemented by reference TRBV19 and TRBJ1-4, the full variable domain reads DGGITQSPKYLFRKEGQNVTLSCEQNLNHDAMYWYRQDPGQGLRLIYYSQIVNDFQKGDIAEGYSVSREKKESFPLTVTSAQKNPTAFYLCASSPSRANNEKLFFGSGTQLSVL.

The rearrangement links TRBV2 to TRBJ2-1, with D possibly being TRBD1 or TRBD2 (5 bases each). The CDR3 contains 15 residues. With 6 bases removed from V and 10 bases from J, the gap between germline ends came to 22 bases. Germline V gene sequence: CDR1 SNHLY, CDR2 FYNNEI. CDR3 sequence: CASSPRDPMHREQFF. Here the CDR3 DNA reads TGTGCCAGCAGCCCCCGGGACCCCATGCATCGGGAGCAGTTCTTC.

This clonotype has only a few counts. The J gene is TRBJ2-5, the V gene TRBV29-1; possible D gene TRBD2, 6 bases. Trimming cost V 0 bases and J 2 bases, with 13 bases left between them. The CDR3 loop spans 15 amino acids. CDR1 is SQVTM and CDR2 is ANQGSEA in the germline V gene. CDR3 region: CSVEDPGLPQETQYF. The CDR3 DNA follows: TGCAGCGTTGAAGATCCCGGACTACCGCAAGAGACCCAGTACTTC.